These 13 T cell receptor beta chains were all obtained from the same sample, sequenced in a study of blood T cell repertoires in COVID-19. TCRdb keeps only in-frame clones here, not all; method: immunoSEQ multiplex PCR. The data hold around 220,000 clones, with around 80% observed a single time. The sequenced material came from peripheral blood. The receptors come from a woman over 75 with acute or convalescent COVID-19.

V usage is TRBV19 and J usage is TRBJ1-2; D is uncertain. This CDR3 contains 14 residues. V was clipped by 4 bases and J by 5 bases, with 14 bases between them. In germline, CDR1 is LNHDA, CDR2 SQIVND (reference sequence). The CDR3 DNA follows: TGTGCCAGTAGTACATCGGGGATAGAGTATGGCTACACCTTC. Protein: CASSTSGIEYGYTF.

This chain links TRBV7-2 with TRBJ2-3; 10 nucleotides agree with TRBD2. Germline CDR1 is SGHTA and CDR2 is FQGNSA. The trim removed 5 bases at V and 0 bases at J, leaving 5 bases unmatched. This CDR3 is built from 16 residues. CDR3 sequence: CASSPILAGSTDTQYF. The CDR3 DNA follows: TGTGCCAGCAGCCCGATACTAGCGGGGAGCACAGATACGCAGTATTTT.

V and J are TRBV9 and TRBJ1-6, with D unclear. Germline V gene data show CDR1 as SGDLS and CDR2 as YYNGEE. Deletions cut 0 bases from V and 7 bases from J, with 14 bases between. This CDR3 region has 16 residues. In DNA, the CDR3 is TGTGCCAGCAGCGTAGAACCCGACCCTAGAAATTCACCCCTCCACTTT. Protein product: CASSVEPDPRNSPLHF.

The chain combines TRBV11-2 with TRBJ2-1, with TRBD2 matching over 12 bases. With 4 bases clipped from V and 8 bases from J, the junction kept 9 bases outside the gene matches. The CDR3 has 16 amino acids. CDR1 is SGHAT and CDR2 is FQNNGV in the germline V gene. The CDR3 spells CASSSGTSGLVDEQFF. The CDR3 DNA sequence: TGTGCCAGCAGCTCAGGGACTAGCGGGCTGGTCGATGAGCAGTTCTTC.

The chain recombines TRBV29-1 with TRBJ1-5; tentative D call: TRBD1 (5 bases). Germline lookup yields CDR1 SQVTM and CDR2 ANQGSEA. Trimming left V 4 bases short and J 5 bases short, with 12 bases between. The CDR3 is 13 amino acids. As DNA, the CDR3 is TGCAGCGTTGGACAGTTTGCAGATCAGCCCCAGCATTTT. Amino acids: CSVGQFADQPQHF.

This clone occurred a few times. This chain links TRBV10-1 with TRBJ2-7; D is possibly TRBD2 (6 bases). Trimming cost V 4 bases and J 2 bases, with 9 bases left between them. Germline V gene data show CDR1 as WNHNN and CDR2 as SYGVQD (reference sequence). This CDR3 is built from 13 residues. Here the CDR3 reads CASSVGGTYEQYF. The CDR3 DNA follows: TGCGCCAGCAGTGTTGGGGGGACCTACGAGCAGTACTTC.

The genes are TRBV3-1 (or the pseudogene TRBV3-2) and TRBJ2-2, with a weak D call TRBD2 (6 bases). CDR3 length: 14 amino acids. Trimming removed 5 bases from V and 3 bases from J, with 10 bases in between. The germline V gene has CDR1 LGHDT and CDR2 YNNKEL (reference sequence). Here the CDR3 reads CASSAGLYTGELFF. The CDR3 DNA follows: TGTGCCAGCAGCGCGGGACTGTACACCGGGGAGCTGTTTTTT.

The J gene is TRBJ2-6, the V gene TRBV3-1 (or the pseudogene TRBV3-2); 11 bases match TRBD1. Germline-derived CDR1 and CDR2 are LGHDT and YNNKEL (reference sequence). J gave up 2 bases and V 4 bases, and 4 bases lay outside the gene matches. The CDR3 sequence is 17 residues long. For the CDR3, the DNA is TGTGCCAGCAGCCCCGGACAGGGGGCGGCTGGGGCCAACGTCCTGACTTTC. This gives the protein CASSPGQGAAGANVLTF.

V and J are TRBV28 and TRBJ1-6; D perhaps matches TRBD1 (5 bases). The CDR3 contains 14 residues. V was trimmed by 11 bases and J by 4 bases, leaving 15 bases between them. Looked up from germline, CDR1 is MDHEN and CDR2 is SYDVKM. The CDR3 region has the DNA TGTGCCCATAGACGGGGGACTTATAATTCACCCCTCCACTTT. Translated, it gives CAHRRGTYNSPLHF.

The chain uses TRBV11-2 and TRBJ2-3; 13 bases map to TRBD2. The V and J ends lost 3 bases and 3 bases, in that order; junction bases with no gene match: 6. The CDR3 loop spans 17 amino acids. In germline, CDR1 is SGHAT, CDR2 FQNNGV. CDR3: CASSFRLAGGQTDTQYF. CDR3 nucleotide sequence: TGTGCCAGCAGCTTTAGACTAGCGGGGGGCCAGACAGATACGCAGTATTTT.

The chain recombines TRBV11-3 with TRBJ1-2; maybe TRBD1 (6 bases). CDR1 is SGHNT and CDR2 is YENEEA in the germline V gene. V lost 5 bases and J 6 bases, leaving 10 bases between the germline ends. The CDR3 is 12 amino acids. The CDR3 nucleotides read TGTGCCAGCAGCCCCGGGACACATGGCTACACCTTC. The encoded protein is CASSPGTHGYTF.

The chain carries TRBV5-1 and TRBJ1-5; tentative D call: TRBD1 (5 bases). The length of the CDR3 is 15 residues. Between the trimmed V and J ends, which lost 5 bases and 0 bases, there was a span of 12 bases. Germline CDR1 SGHRS, CDR2 YFSETQ. CDR3 sequence: CASRGLPDSNQPQHF. The CDR3, as DNA: TGCGCCAGCAGGGGGCTCCCGGATAGCAATCAGCCCCAGCATTTT.

The chain uses TRBV7-3 and TRBJ2-5, with 7 nucleotides matching TRBD1. V was clipped by 2 bases and J by 9 bases; unmatched bases: 3. This CDR3 is 12 amino acids long. Germline assignment: CDR1 SGHTA and CDR2 FQGTGA. CDR3 DNA sequence: TGTGCCAGCAGCTTAGCCACAGGGGCCCAGTACTTC. Its protein product is CASSLATGAQYF.